Listed below are T cell receptor beta chains from one sample, sequenced in a study of chemoradiotherapy in HPV16-positive cancers. Generated by immunoSEQ multiplex PCR, the TCRdb table keeps only in-frame clones and is missing some. This sample has about 1,000 clones; 90% occur once, and the top ten carry around 4.8%. This sample comprised tumor tissue, obtained from a patient who underwent chemoradiotherapy. These receptors were collected from a human donor with HPV-associated anogenital cancer. Each CDR3 is given with its conserved first and last residue. A D gene is named only where the DNA matches it firmly.

TRBJ1-1,TRBV2,NA,CASTKDMGTEAFF,TGTGCCAGCACCAAAGACATGGGCACTGAAGCTTTCTTT
TRBJ2-7,TRBV7-9,TRBD1,CASSRQGIGYEQYF,TGTGCCAGCAGCCGACAGGGAATCGGTTACGAGCAGTACTTC
TRBJ2-3,TRBV11-3,NA,CASSPGGQGPTDTQYF,TGTGCCAGCAGCCCAGGTGGGCAGGGACCCACAGATACGCAGTATTTT
TRBJ1-5,TRBV19,TRBD1,CASTLDRGLQPQHF,TGTGCCAGTACCCTAGACAGGGGACTTCAGCCCCAGCATTTT
TRBJ1-6,TRBV7-2,NA,CASSRGGVRNSPLHF,TGTGCCAGCAGCCGGGGGGGGGTGCGTAATTCACCCCTCCACTTT
TRBJ2-3,TRBV5-1,NA,CASSLVQGYSTDTQYF,TGCGCCAGCAGCTTGGTTCAGGGTTATAGCACAGATACGCAGTATTTT
TRBJ2-1,TRBV27,TRBD1,CASSKSFGQGSYNEQFF,TGTGCCAGCAGTAAGTCGTTCGGACAGGGGAGTTACAATGAGCAGTTCTTC
TRBJ2-1,TRBV30,NA,CAWSVGGSNEQFF,TGTGCCTGGAGTGTAGGTGGGAGCAATGAGCAGTTCTTC
TRBJ1-1,TRBV6-1,NA,CASSVRGNTEAFF,TGTGCCAGCAGTGTACGGGGTAACACTGAAGCTTTCTTT
TRBJ1-6,TRBV6-5,NA,CASSYSPHLRGSPLHF,TGTGCCAGCAGTTACTCCCCCCACCTCCGAGGTTCACCCCTCCACTTT
TRBJ2-6,TRBV5-4,NA,CASSSKMGGQLSGANVLTF,TGTGCCAGCAGCAGCAAGATGGGGGGGCAGCTATCTGGGGCCAACGTCCTGACTTTC
TRBJ1-1,TRBV5-5,NA,CASSLEPMNTEAFF,TGTGCCAGCAGCTTGGAACCGATGAACACTGAAGCTTTCTTT
TRBJ2-3,TRBV7-3,NA,CASSLGPSTDTQYF,TGTGCCAGCAGCTTGGGACCTAGCACAGATACGCAGTATTTT